The 20 T cell receptor beta chains presented below share a single source sample, sequenced in a study of early T cells in non-severe SARS-CoV-2 infection. One entry per CDR3 protein, called by TCRdb with MiXCR from the 5' RACE reads. The top ten clones hold 6.4% of a sample with about 68,000 distinct CDR3 sequences, approximately 11% of them seen once. The specimen sequenced was whole blood. Source of these receptors: an adult who was a healthcare worker with PCR-confirmed SARS-CoV-2 infection or an uninfected control (not recorded which).

There are many counts of this clonotype. V usage is TRBV7-2 and J usage is TRBJ2-7, with D unresolved. The CDR3 sequence is 14 residues long. V was pared by 1 base and J by 0 bases, with 7 bases between. Germline loops: CDR1 SGHTA, CDR2 FQGNSA. This CDR3 reads CASSLVTGSYEQYF. For the CDR3, the DNA is TGTGCCAGCAGCTTAGTGACTGGCTCCTACGAGCAGTACTTC.

The chain combines TRBV5-1 with TRBJ1-6; 7 bases are shared with TRBD1. In germline, CDR1 is SGHRS, CDR2 YFSETQ. The V segment lost 2 bases and the J segment 7 bases; nucleotides outside the gene matches: 9. The CDR3 is 16 amino acids. The CDR3 nucleotides read TGCGCCAGCAGCTTCCAAGGACAGGCTGGGAATTCACCCCTCCACTTT. This codes for CASSFQGQAGNSPLHF.

This clonotype was observed many times. The chain joins TRBV7-8 to TRBJ1-1, with D uncertain. CDR1 and CDR2 from the germline V gene are SGHVS and FQNEAQ. The CDR3 has 13 amino acids. The V end was cut by 5 bases, the J end by 5 bases, with 12 bases between. The CDR3, as DNA: TGTGCCAGCAGCCTTAGTCTAGGGACTGAAGCTTTCTTT. Its translation is CASSLSLGTEAFF.

At least ten counts were recorded for this clonotype. The chain recombines TRBV7-6 with TRBJ2-2; no firm D call. V dropped 1 base and J dropped 0 bases, with 9 bases sitting between them. Germline CDR1 is SGHVS and CDR2 is FNYEAQ. CDR3 size: 16 residues. Written as DNA, the CDR3 is TGTGCCAGCAGCTTAGTCAGTACCTCGAACACCGGGGAGCTGTTTTTT. It codes for CASSLVSTSNTGELFF.

Only one count was recorded for this clonotype. This CDR3 is CASSVIPGGRETQYF. In DNA form, the CDR3 reads TGTGCCAGCAGCGTAATACCCGGGGGGAGGGAGACCCAGTACTTC. The chain links TRBV9 to TRBJ2-5, with 7 bases matching TRBD2. The V gene end was trimmed by 1 base and the J gene end by 5 bases; junction bases not matched to a gene: 8. The CDR3 length is 15 residues. Germline CDR1 is SGDLS and CDR2 is YYNGEE.

In this sample, this clonotype turned up a few times. V and J are TRBV10-3 and TRBJ2-2; D is possibly TRBD2 (6 bases). Deletions cut 6 bases from V and 4 bases from J, with 12 bases between. CDR3 length: 14 amino acids. Germline loops: CDR1 ENHRY, CDR2 SYGVKD. As DNA, the CDR3 is TGTGCCATCAGCCAGGGACTTGCCACCGGGGAGCTGTTTTTT. Encoded protein: CAISQGLATGELFF.

This clonotype has only a few counts. The V gene is TRBV6-1, the J gene TRBJ2-3; no clear D gene. Trimming took off 5 bases at V and 6 bases at J, with 9 bases between the two ends. Germline-derived CDR1 and CDR2 are MNHNS and SASEGT. This CDR3 has 12 residues. The chain's CDR3 is CASSRGDDTQYF. The CDR3 DNA sequence: TGTGCCAGCAGTCGAGGAGACGATACGCAGTATTTT.

This clonotype came up many times. The genes are TRBV5-1 and TRBJ1-1, with D possibly being TRBD1 (6 bases). Germline V gene lookup returns CDR1 SGHRS and CDR2 YFSETQ. This CDR3 has 13 residues. Trimming removed 4 bases from V and 4 bases from J, with 11 bases in between. The CDR3 DNA follows: TGCGCCAGCAGCCCTGGGACAAGCACTGAAGCTTTCTTT. Protein product: CASSPGTSTEAFF.

At least ten counts were recorded for this clonotype. The chain has TRBV5-1 and TRBJ1-6; D remains unclear. V lost 4 bases and J 8 bases, leaving 13 bases between the germline ends. The V gene's germline CDR1 is SGHRS and CDR2 YFSETQ. The CDR3 is made up of 14 amino acids. The CDR3 here is CASSPGEEDSPLHF. CDR3 DNA sequence: TGCGCCAGCAGCCCGGGAGAGGAGGATTCACCCCTCCACTTT.

This clonotype was detected a few times. The chain has TRBV18 and TRBJ2-7; 9 nucleotides line up with TRBD1. The CDR3 covers 17 residues. Germline values: CDR1 KGHSH, CDR2 LQKENI. V was pared by 2 bases and J by 0 bases, with 8 bases of the junction left unmatched. CDR3 DNA sequence: TGTGCCAGCTCACCAAGGGACAGGGCGTATTTCTCCTACGAGCAGTACTTC. Translation: CASSPRDRAYFSYEQYF.

The chain couples TRBV6-2 or TRBV6-3 to TRBJ2-1; D may be TRBD1 or TRBD2 (5 bases each). This CDR3 has 11 amino acids. Looked up from germline, CDR1 is MNHEY and CDR2 is SVGEGT. Here the CDR3 reads CACWGSNEQFF. As DNA, the CDR3 is TGTGCGTGCTGGGGGAGTAATGAGCAGTTCTTC.

A few counts support this clonotype. This chain joins TRBV11-2 and TRBJ2-7, with D possibly being TRBD2 (5 bases). CDR3 length equals 15 residues. Per the germline V gene, CDR1 is SGHAT and CDR2 is FQNNGV. V lost 1 base to trimming and J lost 3 bases, with 13 bases between them. CDR3 DNA sequence: TGTGCCAGCAGCTTAGTCGGGGAGAGATACTACGAGCAGTACTTC. Amino acids: CASSLVGERYYEQYF.

This clonotype has just a few counts. The gene calls are TRBV20-1 and TRBJ2-6, with 7 bases lining up with TRBD1. Trimming cost V 5 bases and J 0 bases; bases outside gene matches: 7. The CDR3 runs to 16 residues. The germline CDR1 and CDR2 sequences are DFQATT and SNEGSKA (reference sequence). CDR3 nucleotide sequence: TGCAGTGCTCAACCCAGGGGGAGCTCTGGGGCCAACGTCCTGACTTTC. Its protein product is CSAQPRGSSGANVLTF.

In this sample, this clonotype turned up a few times. The chain combines TRBV21-1 with TRBJ2-4; TRBD1, the D gene given by the table, was not confirmed from the DNA. TRBV21-1 is noted as a pseudogene. The CDR3 spans 15 residues. The CDR3 region has the DNA TGTGCCAGCAGCTCTGCAAGGACACTTAAAAACATTCAGTACTTC. Translation gives CASSSARTLKNIQYF.

The table lists this clonotype with many counts. The chain is built from TRBV6-6 and TRBJ2-1; 12 nucleotides line up with TRBD2. CDR3 length equals 13 residues. Germline V CDR1 and CDR2: MNHNY, SVGAGI (reference sequence). Trimming cost V 11 bases and J 9 bases; bases outside gene matches: 8. The CDR3 is CAGRLAGESEQFF. In nucleotides, the CDR3 is TGTGCCGGGCGACTAGCGGGAGAGAGTGAGCAGTTCTTC.

V and J are TRBV20-1 and TRBJ2-1, with TRBD2 matching over 8 bases. CDR1 DFQATT and CDR2 SNEGSKA come from the germline V gene (reference sequence). This CDR3 has 13 amino acids. V lost 6 bases and J lost 6; bases outside the gene matches: 7. Here the CDR3 DNA reads TGCAGTGCAGTTCCGGGACTAGTCAATGAGCAGTTCTTC. It specifies CSAVPGLVNEQFF.

There are many counts of this clonotype. Here the CDR3 reads CASSLWTGGTDTQYF. The CDR3 DNA is TGTGCCAGCAGTTTATGGACCGGAGGCACAGATACGCAGTATTTT. The chain uses TRBV12-3 or TRBV12-4 and TRBJ2-3; D gene uncertain. Trimming removed 2 bases at V and 1 base at J, with 10 bases between. The CDR3 contains 15 residues.

This clonotype was seen more than once but under ten times. The chain employs TRBV2 and TRBJ2-3; D is unresolved. V lost 5 bases to trimming and J lost 0 bases, with 12 bases between them. CDR1 and CDR2 (germline): SNHLY, FYNNEI. The CDR3 extends over 15 amino acids. CDR3 amino acids: CASSLYRPSTDTQYF. DNA of the CDR3: TGTGCCAGCAGTCTCTACCGCCCAAGCACAGATACGCAGTATTTT.

The CDR3, as DNA: TGCAGTGCTGGGGGAGAGACCCAGTACTTC. This sequence encodes CSAGGETQYF. The chain employs TRBV20-1 and TRBJ2-5; D may correspond to TRBD1 or TRBD2 (5 bases each). The V gene's germline CDR1 is DFQATT and CDR2 SNEGSKA (reference sequence). The CDR3 has 10 residues. The germline V and J ends were trimmed by 5 bases and 4 bases, with 5 bases remaining between them.

The chain has TRBV6-2 or TRBV6-3 and TRBJ2-1; 7 nucleotides line up with TRBD2. Trimming cost V 6 bases and J 8 bases; bases outside gene matches: 19. The CDR3 is 17 amino acids. CDR1 MNHEY and CDR2 SVGEGT come from the germline V gene. CDR3 residues: CASRGHRGRESYDEQFF. CDR3 DNA sequence: TGTGCCAGCAGGGGCCATCGAGGGCGGGAGTCATACGATGAGCAGTTCTTC.